The present T cell receptor (beta chain) was sequenced within a study of CD8 T cells in Susac syndrome (dated by TCRdb to between 2019 and 2020). With respect to the entire study: Whether CD8+ T cell activation and differentiation in Susac syndrome was antigen driven was tested using repertoire sequencing. The study compared CD8+ T cell repertoire clonality among eleven to twelve healthy donors, roughly 14 Susac syndrome patients and roughly 16 multiple sclerosis patients.

Peripheral blood CD8+ and CD4+ T cells from healthy donors, Susac syndrome patients and multiple sclerosis patients were profiled by high-throughput TCR beta sequencing. Healthy donors were included as age- and sex-matched controls. CD8+ TEMRA cells were enriched by FACS, while bulk CD8+ and CD4+ T cells were purified by magnetic negative isolation. Blood was collected in EDTA tubes and processed within 24 hours, with PBMCs isolated through density gradient centrifugation. PBMCs intended for TCR sequencing were cryopreserved in liquid nitrogen and were subsequently thawed in a 37 degrees C water bath. Purity of sorted or isolated CD4+, CD8+ and CD8+ TEMRA cells was at least 90%. RNA was extracted with the RNeasy kit and roughly 0.5 to 1 ug was reverse transcribed using random hexamers. TCR beta CDR3 regions were amplified with the immunoSEQ multiplex PCR assay covering 54 Vbeta and 13 Jbeta segments. PCR amplification bias was corrected by using a synthetic template baseline for primer optimization and computational correction. The published analysis was carried out like this. Reads were assigned to V, D and J genes according to IMGT and analyzed in immunoSEQ Analyzer, with only productive sequences retained. Clonality was calculated as one minus the Shannon entropy normalized by log2 of the number of productive unique sequences. Public and private clones were assessed among the 100 most prevalent clones of each patient and control. Clones were defined as Susac-specific when absent from the healthy and MS cohorts, from about 1,100 published viral clones and from other ImmuneACCESS disease sequences. TCRdb reworked the public reads: Q25 trimming with fastp, MiXCR clone assembly, productive beta chains retained. Rows matching on CDR3 protein sequence are summarized as one entry with the most common DNA and genes. None of the V and J calls come from the authors' own analysis; TCRdb made them. The sample includes about 120,000 distinct CDR3 sequences, with roughly 90% observed a single time. Of the sample, about 0.11% falls within the top ten clones.

CDR1 and CDR2 are drawn from the germline V gene (reference sequence): LGHDT, YNNKEL. The CDR3 goes from the cysteine to the phenylalanine over 16 residues. Just CDR3 DNA is preserved here, 48 bases in frame from base 1. V is cut by 0 bases and J by 4 bases, and the space between the germline ends is 15 bases. Summary of the overall study and its limitations: The study acknowledged that relatively few individuals were included in the TCR sequencing and HLA analysis.

Points on this clonotype: Its antigen has not been determined. It has no much larger one-base neighbor in the sample; base qualities were not kept.

The receptor was derived from a human donor in good health. The specimen sequenced was CD8+ T cells from PBMCs. The chain links TRBV3-1 with TRBJ1-1; 5 matching bases give a weak D call of TRBD1. The CDR3 reads CASSQEATPGLTEAFF. The nucleotide sequence is TGTGCCAGCAGCCAAGAAGCGACTCCGGGACTCACTGAAGCTTTCTTT.